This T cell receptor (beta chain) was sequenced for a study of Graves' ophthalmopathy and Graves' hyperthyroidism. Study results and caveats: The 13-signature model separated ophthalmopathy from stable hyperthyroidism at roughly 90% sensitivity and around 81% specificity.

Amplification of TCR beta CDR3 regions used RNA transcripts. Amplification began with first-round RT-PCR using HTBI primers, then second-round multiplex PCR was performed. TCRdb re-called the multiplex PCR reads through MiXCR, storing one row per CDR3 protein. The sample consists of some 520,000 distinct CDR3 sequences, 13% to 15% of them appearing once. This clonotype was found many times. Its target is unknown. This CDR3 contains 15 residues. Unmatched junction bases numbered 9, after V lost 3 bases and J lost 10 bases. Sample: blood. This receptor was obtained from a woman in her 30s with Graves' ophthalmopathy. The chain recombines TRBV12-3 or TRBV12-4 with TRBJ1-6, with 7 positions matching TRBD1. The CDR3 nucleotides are TGTGCCAGCAGTTTGGGAGGGGGCTCTAAGTCACCCCTCCACTTT. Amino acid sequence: CASSLGGGSKSPLHF.